This passage covers 16 T cell receptor beta chains from one sample sequenced in a study of T cells in tumors after PD-1 blockade. Data came from immunoSEQ multiplex PCR; TCRdb stores just in-frame clones and leaves some out. Of over 60,000 clones in the sample, 74% are singletons; the top ten hold around 5%. The sample in question was PBMCs, obtained after anti-PD-1 treatment. These receptors were taken from a human donor with basal cell carcinoma.

This clone was seen at least ten times. This rearrangement joins TRBV9 to TRBJ1-6; 9 bases agree with TRBD1. Germline V gene lookup returns CDR1 SGDLS and CDR2 YYNGEE. The CDR3 has 13 amino acids. Unmatched junction bases numbered 4, after V lost 7 bases and J lost 8 bases. CDR3 DNA sequence: TGTGCCAGCTCTTGGACAGGGGATTCACCCCTCCACTTT. It codes for CASSWTGDSPLHF.

J is TRBJ2-1 and V is TRBV24-1; TRBD2 is a possible D gene (6 bases). Germline-derived CDR1 and CDR2 are KGHDR and SFDVKD. CDR3 length: 14 amino acids. Between the trimmed V and J ends, which lost 3 bases and 8 bases, there was a span of 13 bases. The CDR3: CATSDPTSTHEQFF. The CDR3 nucleotides are TGTGCCACCAGTGATCCAACTAGCACCCATGAGCAGTTCTTC.

CDR3 coding DNA: TGTGCCAGCAGCAAAGAGATTTTCAGGGGGAACTATGGCTACACCTTC. This codes for CASSKEIFRGNYGYTF. The chain joins TRBV21-1 to TRBJ1-2; TRBD1 is the table's D call and was not checked against the DNA. TRBV21-1 is flagged as a pseudogene. The CDR3 extends over 16 amino acids.

This sequence joins TRBV29-1 and TRBJ1-1; possibly TRBD1 for D (5 bases). CDR3 size: 14 residues. V was shortened by 4 bases and J by 3 bases, with 15 bases between the two germline ends. The germline V gene has CDR1 SQVTM and CDR2 ANQGSEA. The CDR3 loop reads CSVGRQRRDTEAFF. CDR3 sequence (DNA): TGCAGCGTTGGAAGACAGCGAAGGGACACTGAAGCTTTCTTT.

The chain recombines TRBV3-1 (or the pseudogene TRBV3-2) with TRBJ2-7; TRBD2 aligns across 13 bases. Trimming cost V 2 bases and J 6 bases; bases outside gene matches: 7. This CDR3 is 16 amino acids long. Looked up from germline, CDR1 is LGHDT and CDR2 is YNNKEL (reference sequence). The CDR3 coding sequence is TGTGCCAGCAGCCAAAGAACTAGCGGGGGGGCGGGCGAGCAGTACTTC. Its translation is CASSQRTSGGAGEQYF.

V and J are TRBV24-1 and TRBJ2-7; 12 bases fit TRBD1. The CDR3 length is 13 residues. Germline CDR1 is KGHDR and CDR2 is SFDVKD. V lost 8 bases and J lost 6; bases outside the gene matches: 4. CDR3 DNA: TGTGCCACCATGGGACAGGGGGCGGGCGAGCAGTACTTC. Translated, it gives CATMGQGAGEQYF.

The chain couples TRBV15 to TRBJ2-7; D is ambiguous. This CDR3 spans 12 amino acids. V was trimmed by 0 bases and J by 4 bases, leaving 4 bases between them. Germline CDR1 and CDR2: LNHNV and YYDKDF (reference sequence). CDR3 DNA: TGTGCCACCAGCAGAGATCGGTACGAGCAGTACTTC. Residues: CATSRDRYEQYF.

This chain links TRBV28 with TRBJ1-2, with 7 bases that match TRBD1. From germline, CDR1 is MDHEN and CDR2 SYDVKM. This CDR3 region has 13 residues. V gave up 8 bases and J gave up 2 bases; unmatched junction bases: 5. CDR3 nucleotide sequence: TGTGCCAGCCAAGGACAGGAGAACTATGGCTACACCTTC. It codes for CASQGQENYGYTF.

In this sample, this clone turned up once. The chain couples TRBV2 to TRBJ1-2; D not certain. Germline CDR1 and CDR2: SNHLY and FYNNEI. V lost 5 bases, J lost 4 bases, and 8 bases lay in between. This CDR3 region has 12 residues. CDR3 sequence reads: CASSPGLYGYTF. The CDR3 DNA reads as TGTGCCAGCAGTCCGGGCCTCTATGGCTACACCTTC.

This clone was found a few times. The CDR3 is CASSDVGANVLTF. DNA for the CDR3: TGTGCCAGCAGTGACGTTGGGGCCAACGTCCTGACTTTC. The chain carries TRBV2 and TRBJ2-6; D is uncertain. Germline loops: CDR1 SNHLY, CDR2 FYNNEI. This CDR3 has 13 residues. V lost 3 bases, J lost 3 bases, and 3 bases lay in between.

This chain joins TRBV4-2 and TRBJ1-1; perhaps TRBD1 as D (6 bases). CDR1 is LGHNA and CDR2 is YNFKEQ in the germline V gene. CDR3 length: 15 residues. V lost 3 bases and J lost 6, with 17 bases in between. This CDR3 reads CASSHRRVQGAEAFF. CDR3 bases: TGTGCCAGCAGCCACAGACGAGTACAGGGAGCTGAAGCTTTCTTT.

The gene calls are TRBV6-5 and TRBJ1-1; D remains ambiguous. This CDR3 has 15 residues. Germline assignment: CDR1 MNHEY and CDR2 SVGAGI. Trimming left V 0 bases short and J 3 bases short, with 11 bases between. The CDR3 protein is CASSYSWVTDTEAFF. The CDR3 region has the DNA TGTGCCAGCAGTTACTCATGGGTAACGGACACTGAAGCTTTCTTT.

This chain joins TRBV6-6 and TRBJ2-1, with 9 bases identical to TRBD1. V trimming: 2 bases; J trimming: 3 bases; junction bases outside the gene matches: 5. CDR1 is MNHNY, CDR2 SVGAGI, per germline (reference sequence). The CDR3 is 16 residues long. The CDR3 spells CASSYPPGQGYNEQFF. The CDR3, as DNA: TGTGCCAGCAGTTACCCGCCGGGACAGGGCTACAATGAGCAGTTCTTC.

The CDR3 region is CASSLVSRYNEQFF. The CDR3 nucleotides read TGTGCCAGCAGCTTAGTTTCACGCTACAATGAGCAGTTCTTC. The V and J genes are TRBV11-2 and TRBJ2-1, with D unresolved. Germline-derived CDR1 and CDR2 are SGHAT and FQNNGV. The V end lost 1 base, the J end lost 3 bases, and 7 bases lay between the germline ends. This CDR3 contains 14 residues.

The V gene is TRBV6-6, the J gene TRBJ2-1; 12 bases agree with TRBD2. V was clipped by 5 bases and J by 8 bases; unmatched bases: 13. Germline lookup yields CDR1 MNHNY and CDR2 SVGAGI (reference sequence). The CDR3 is 17 amino acids. CDR3 loop: CASSPPTLAGGSDEQFF. For the CDR3, the DNA is TGTGCCAGCAGTCCGCCAACGCTAGCGGGGGGGTCGGATGAGCAGTTCTTC.

The CDR3 loop reads CAITDRRNTGELFF. The DNA of the CDR3 is TGTGCCATCACGGACAGGAGGAACACCGGGGAGCTGTTTTTT. The chain couples TRBV19 to TRBJ2-2; 7 bases agree with TRBD1. This CDR3 contains 14 residues. The V gene's germline CDR1 is LNHDA and CDR2 SQIVND (reference sequence). V dropped 10 bases and J dropped 1; count of bases not matched to a gene: 6.